The 14 T cell receptor beta chains in this list originate from one sample, sequenced in a study of blood T cells in healthy people across ages. With a J-beta primer mix and a sample-barcoded 5' primer, a second PCR ran 7 to 11 cycles. MiXCR was run by TCRdb on the 5' RACE reads, yielding one entry per CDR3 protein. This sample has approximately 1,700,000 distinct CDR3 sequences, with about two fifths found just once. Sample: blood. The receptors were sampled from a human donor in good health.

CDR3: CASSFSLAGGINEQFF. The CDR3 region has the DNA TGCGCCAGCAGCTTTTCCCTAGCGGGGGGGATCAATGAGCAGTTCTTC. This chain links TRBV5-1 with TRBJ2-1; TRBD2 agrees at 12 bases. V was pared by 2 bases and J by 6 bases, with 6 bases of the junction left unmatched. The CDR3 sequence is 16 residues long. Germline V gene sequence: CDR1 SGHRS, CDR2 YFSETQ.

The chain joins TRBV7-9 to TRBJ2-3; TRBD2 aligns across 10 bases. V was clipped by 2 bases and J by 5 bases; unmatched bases: 4. There are 15 residues in the CDR3. Germline CDR1 and CDR2: SEHNR and FQNEAQ (reference sequence). The CDR3 loop is CASSLFLAGEDTQYF. CDR3 bases: TGTGCCAGCAGCTTATTTCTAGCGGGGGAAGATACGCAGTATTTT.

The gene calls are TRBV6-5 and TRBJ2-1; 9 bases map to TRBD2. Germline-derived CDR1 and CDR2 are MNHEY and SVGAGI. The CDR3 has 16 amino acids. Trimming took 5 bases from V and 11 from J; bases not matched to a gene: 16. The CDR3 nucleotides read TGTGCCAGCAGTCTAAACCCTAGCGGGGATGACCCGAAGCAGTTCTTC. This translates into CASSLNPSGDDPKQFF.

This clonotype was detected once. The chain carries TRBV7-9 and TRBJ2-7; unclear D gene. Trimming removed 5 bases at V and 6 bases at J, with 11 bases between. The length of the CDR3 is 12 residues. CDR1 and CDR2 from the germline V gene are SEHNR and FQNEAQ (reference sequence). CDR3 in amino acids: CASSRSYSEQYF. The CDR3 DNA sequence: TGTGCCAGCAGCCGCTCATATAGCGAGCAGTACTTC.

Concerning this clonotype: One end of the junction fails to match germline, which may point to a read error. CDR3: CASSSGRGPSSQETQYF. The CDR3 nucleotides read TGCGCCAGCAGCTCCGGCAGGGGACCGAGTTCGCAAGAGACCCAGTACTTC. The J gene is TRBJ2-5, the V gene TRBV7-2; D is possibly TRBD1 (6 bases). CDR3 length: 17 amino acids. Per germline, CDR1 SGHTA and CDR2 FQGNSA.

This chain uses TRBV7-2 with TRBJ1-6; possible D gene TRBD1, 6 bases. V was shortened by 9 bases and J by 10 bases, with 34 bases between the two germline ends. CDR1 SGHTA and CDR2 FQGNSA come from the germline V gene. The length of the CDR3 is 19 residues. The CDR3 region has the DNA TGTGCCAGTAGGGTGGGCAGGGGACGGGGTTCTCCCGTCGGATCACCCCTCCACTTT. Encoded protein: CASRVGRGRGSPVGSPLHF.

The chain has TRBV10-3 and TRBJ1-2; no clear D. The CDR3 totals 14 residues. The V end lost 11 bases, the J end lost 4 bases, and 20 bases lay between the germline ends. The germline V gene has CDR1 ENHRY and CDR2 SYGVKD. The chain's CDR3 is CASRPEARPYGYTF. As DNA, the CDR3 is TGTGCCTCCCGGCCTGAGGCCCGTCCCTATGGCTACACCTTC.

CDR3 in amino acids: CASSSQADLTDTQYF. CDR3 nucleotides: TGTGCCAGCAGCTCCCAAGCAGATTTGACAGATACGCAGTATTTT. The chain recombines TRBV7-3 with TRBJ2-3; no clear D. The CDR3 runs to 15 residues. Trimming pared 4 bases from V and 3 bases from J, leaving 14 bases between. Germline V gene sequence: CDR1 SGHTA, CDR2 FQGTGA.

J is TRBJ2-3 and V is TRBV20-1, with D perhaps TRBD1 or TRBD2 (5 bases each). This CDR3 is built from 14 residues. V dropped 4 bases and J dropped 2 bases, with 13 bases sitting between them. Germline V CDR1 and CDR2: DFQATT, SNEGSKA (reference sequence). In nucleotides, the CDR3 is TGCAGTGCTAAGGGGACCCTTAACACAGATACGCAGTATTTT. Protein: CSAKGTLNTDTQYF.

This chain connects TRBV20-1 to TRBJ2-4; 7 bases map to TRBD2. CDR1 and CDR2 (germline): DFQATT, SNEGSKA (reference sequence). This CDR3 region has 13 residues. Trimming cost V 0 bases and J 13 bases; bases outside gene matches: 9. CDR3 region: CSARDEGIGGQYF. The CDR3, as DNA: TGCAGTGCTAGAGATGAGGGGATCGGGGGGCAGTACTTC.

This clonotype turned up a few times. The chain has TRBV28 and TRBJ2-5, with 8 bases identical to TRBD1. CDR3 length: 15 amino acids. Per germline, CDR1 MDHEN and CDR2 SYDVKM. V was pared by 5 bases and J by 4 bases, with 9 bases of the junction left unmatched. CDR3 bases: TGTGCCAGCAGTGCGCCACCAGGGGGCTCAGAGACCCAGTACTTC. Protein: CASSAPPGGSETQYF.

The chain joins TRBV3-1 to TRBJ1-6; tentative D call: TRBD1 (6 bases). The V gene's germline CDR1 is LGHDT and CDR2 YNNKEL (reference sequence). Trimming took 5 bases from V and 7 from J, leaving 15 bases between them. The CDR3 has 15 amino acids. In DNA form, the CDR3 reads TGTGCCAGCAGCGCAAGACAGGTTGGAAATTCACCCCTCCACTTT. Residues: CASSARQVGNSPLHF.

This clonotype turned up a few times. V is TRBV7-8 and J is TRBJ2-7; a possible D gene is TRBD2 (6 bases). The CDR3 is 15 residues long. The V end lost 5 bases, the J end lost 0 bases, and 14 bases lay between the germline ends. Per the germline V gene, CDR1 is SGHVS and CDR2 is FQNEAQ. CDR3 sequence (DNA): TGTGCCAGCAGCCCACGTGGGCGGGGCTCCTACGAGCAGTACTTC. Its translation is CASSPRGRGSYEQYF.

The chain couples TRBV5-1 to TRBJ2-7; unclear D gene. In germline, CDR1 is SGHRS, CDR2 YFSETQ. The CDR3 runs 13 residues. The ends were cut back, 6 bases at V and 6 bases at J, with 16 bases in the middle. CDR3 bases: TGCGCCAGCAACTGGAAAGGGTCGGGCGAGCAGTACTTC. Amino acid sequence: CASNWKGSGEQYF.